Described below is a single T cell receptor beta chain sequence and its context. The target antigen is unknown. Primers for the PCR totalled 60 Vbeta and 13 Jbeta. Generated by immunoSEQ multiplex PCR, the TCRdb table keeps only in-frame clones and is missing some. The sample has 80,000 or so clones, 67% seen once; the top ten hold 6.5% to 7.5%. This entry comes from a study of cytomegalovirus exposure and HLA in healthy donors. General study findings and limits: Later work found that TCR association rates differed between HLA loci; DRB1 had the most and HLA-C the fewest.

V lost 7 bases to trimming and J lost 0 bases; unmatched junction nucleotides: 7. The CDR3 extends over 14 amino acids. Germline V gene sequence: CDR1 SQVTM, CDR2 ANQGSEA. The V call is TRBV29-1, the J call TRBJ2-7; 9 bases map to TRBD1. Sequencing was done on a sample of PBMCs. The TCR originated in a woman in her forties or fifties in good health and CMV-seropositive. In DNA form, the CDR3 reads TGCAGCGCCCGAGACAGGGGGAGCTCCTACGAGCAGTACTTC. Translating it yields CSARDRGSSYEQYF.